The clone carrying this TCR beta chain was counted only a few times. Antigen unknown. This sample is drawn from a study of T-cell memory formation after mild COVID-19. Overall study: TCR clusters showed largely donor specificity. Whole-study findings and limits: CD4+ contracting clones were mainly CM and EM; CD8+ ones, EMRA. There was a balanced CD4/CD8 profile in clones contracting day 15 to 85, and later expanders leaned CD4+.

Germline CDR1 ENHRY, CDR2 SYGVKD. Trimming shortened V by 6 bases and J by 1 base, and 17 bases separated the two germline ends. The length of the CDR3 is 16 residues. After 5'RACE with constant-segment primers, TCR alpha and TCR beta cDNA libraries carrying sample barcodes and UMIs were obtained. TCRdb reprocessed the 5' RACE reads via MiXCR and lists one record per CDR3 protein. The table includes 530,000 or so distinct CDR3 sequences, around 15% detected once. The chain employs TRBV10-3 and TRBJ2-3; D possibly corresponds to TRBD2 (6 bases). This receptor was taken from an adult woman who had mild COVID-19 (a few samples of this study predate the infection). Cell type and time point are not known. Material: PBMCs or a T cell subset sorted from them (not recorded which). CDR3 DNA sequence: TGTGCCATCAGCGCGGGCCCCACGGGGGGCACAGATACGCAGTATTTT. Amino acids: CAISAGPTGGTDTQYF.